The TCR beta chain described here comes from a study of regulatory T cells in long-lasting Graves disease. Study details: Graves' patients, diagnosed recently, had received antithyroid drugs under 3 months. Whole-study findings and limits: Patients with persistent Graves' had lower TCR diversity than newly diagnosed patients.

The CDR3 is made up of 16 amino acids. Trimming took 1 base from V and 0 from J, leaving 7 bases between them. From germline, CDR1 is KGHSH and CDR2 LQKENI. This clonotype showed up just a few times. Its antigen is unknown. CDR3 regions were amplified by Arm-PCR using iRepertoire HTBI primers to build TCR beta libraries. One entry per CDR3 protein results from TCRdb running MiXCR on the multiplex PCR reads. The table includes about 620,000 distinct CDR3 sequences, 16% detected once. Time point specified: newly diagnosed GD, antithyroid drugs for less than 3 months. PBMC-extracted RNA yielded the TCR library. The sample was also reused in another study, on T cells in Graves' hyperthyroidism and ophthalmopathy. This second report adds: An initial round of RT-PCR targeting the TCR CDR3 relied on the HTBI primer set. The majority of expanded thyroid clonotypes above 0.001 also appeared in blood.

V gene TRBV18 combines with J gene TRBJ2-6; D is ambiguous. The material was peripheral blood mononuclear cells (PBMCs), obtained at new diagnosis, from a patient treated with antithyroid drugs. This receptor was taken from a woman between 25 and 40 years old with Graves disease. DNA for the CDR3: TGTGCCAGCTCACCACGTGCTCGCTCTGGGGCCAACGTCCTGACTTTC. It translates to CASSPRARSGANVLTF.